This TCR beta chain derives from a study of tumor-infiltrating lymphocytes in primary liver carcinoma. Looking at the study overall: These patients were men and women whose ages were 30 to 69 years. Tumor stage was T1-T3 N0M0, and tumor size was about 4 to 11 cm across.

Study-level results: Without sorting, CD4+ versus CD8+ T cell repertoires were not compared. Blood trailed tumors significantly in top-250-clone fraction (p = 0.039).

The blood RNA (from unsorted whole blood) was obtained, and germline DNA was also extracted. From around 500 ng of total RNA, TCR beta-specific cDNA was reverse-transcribed using a constant-region primer. Libraries of TCR beta came from three nested multiplex PCR rounds with slightly modified ARM-PCR. TCRdb processed the multiplex PCR reads anew with MiXCR; each CDR3 protein has one entry. The table lists 320,000 or so distinct CDR3 sequences, about 62% of them singletons. Regarding this clonotype: Antigen unknown. An end of the junction does not agree with germline; a read error may underlie this.

The sequencing sample was made of peripheral blood. This receptor was obtained from a man aged 40-55 years with primary liver carcinoma and hepatitis B virus infection.

The CDR3 loop is CNVEDKASGETQYF. The CDR3 DNA follows: TGCAACGTTGAAGATAAGGCTAGCGGGGAGACCCAATACTTC. This rearrangement joins TRBV29-1 to TRBJ2-5, with 9 bases matching TRBD2. CDR3 length: 14 residues. Per germline, CDR1 SQVTM and CDR2 ANQGSEA.